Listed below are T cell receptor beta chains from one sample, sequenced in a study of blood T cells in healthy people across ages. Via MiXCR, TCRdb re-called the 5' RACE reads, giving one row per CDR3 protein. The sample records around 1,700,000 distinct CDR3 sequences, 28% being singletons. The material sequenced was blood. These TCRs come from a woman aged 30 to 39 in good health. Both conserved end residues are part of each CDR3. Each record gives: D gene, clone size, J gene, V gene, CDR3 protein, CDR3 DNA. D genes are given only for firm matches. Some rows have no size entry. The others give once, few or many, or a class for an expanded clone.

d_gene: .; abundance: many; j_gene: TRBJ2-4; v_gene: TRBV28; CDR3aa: CASSFGQLNIQYF; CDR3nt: TGTGCCAGCAGTTTTGGGCAGTTGAACATTCAGTACTTC
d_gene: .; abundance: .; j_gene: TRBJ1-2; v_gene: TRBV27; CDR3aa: CASGASRTNYGYTF; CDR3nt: TGTGCCAGCGGAGCTTCGCGGACTAACTATGGCTACACCTTC
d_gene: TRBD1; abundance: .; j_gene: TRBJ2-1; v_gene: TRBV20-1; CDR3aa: CSARAKGASYNEQFF; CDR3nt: TGCAGTGCTAGAGCGAAGGGGGCAAGTTACAATGAGCAGTTCTTC
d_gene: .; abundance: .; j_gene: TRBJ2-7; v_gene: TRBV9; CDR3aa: CASSVEGDTNDEQYF; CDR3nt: TGTGCCAGCAGCGTAGAGGGGGATACTAACGACGAGCAGTACTTC
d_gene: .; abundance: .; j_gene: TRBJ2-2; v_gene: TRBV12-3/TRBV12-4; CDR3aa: CASKGTSSTGELFF; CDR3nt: TGTGCCAGCAAAGGGACTTCCTCCACCGGGGAGCTGTTTTTT
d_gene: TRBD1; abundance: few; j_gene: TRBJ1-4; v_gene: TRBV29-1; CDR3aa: CSFIQGAEEKLFF; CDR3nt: TGCAGCTTTATCCAGGGGGCAGAGGAAAAACTGTTTTTT
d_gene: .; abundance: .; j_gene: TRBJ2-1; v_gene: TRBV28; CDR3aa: CASSYAYNEQFF; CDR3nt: TGTGCCAGCAGCTATGCCTACAATGAGCAGTTCTTC
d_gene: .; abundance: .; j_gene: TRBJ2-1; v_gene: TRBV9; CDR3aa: CTSSGGQSSYNEQFF; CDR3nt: TGTACCAGCTCTGGGGGACAAAGCTCCTACAATGAGCAGTTCTTC
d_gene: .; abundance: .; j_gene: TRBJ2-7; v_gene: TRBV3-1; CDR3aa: CASSQYSPAVSYEQYF; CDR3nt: TGTGCCAGCAGCCAATACAGCCCGGCGGTATCCTACGAGCAGTACTTC
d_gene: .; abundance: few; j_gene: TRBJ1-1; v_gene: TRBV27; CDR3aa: CASRDTTYTEAFF; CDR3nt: TGTGCCAGCAGGGACACTACCTACACTGAAGCTTTCTTT
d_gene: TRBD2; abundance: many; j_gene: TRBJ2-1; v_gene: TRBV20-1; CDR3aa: CSARGGSPNEQFF; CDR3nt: TGCAGTGCTCGAGGCGGGAGTCCTAATGAGCAGTTCTTC
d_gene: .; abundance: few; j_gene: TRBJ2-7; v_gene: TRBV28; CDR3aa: CASSSLGVRSSYEQYF; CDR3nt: TGTGCCAGCAGTTCCCTCGGGGTCCGAAGCTCCTACGAGCAGTACTTC
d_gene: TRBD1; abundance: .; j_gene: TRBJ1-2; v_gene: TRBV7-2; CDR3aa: CASSLVFRTGRGYTF; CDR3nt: TGTGCCAGCAGCTTAGTGTTTCGGACAGGGAGAGGCTACACCTTC
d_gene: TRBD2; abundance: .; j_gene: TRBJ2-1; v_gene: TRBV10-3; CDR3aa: CATQGLAVHNEQFF; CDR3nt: TGTGCCACCCAGGGACTAGCGGTCCACAATGAGCAGTTCTTC
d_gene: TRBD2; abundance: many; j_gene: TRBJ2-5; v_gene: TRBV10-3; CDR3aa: CAISDEGGHQETQYF; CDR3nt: TGTGCCATCAGTGATGAGGGAGGGCACCAAGAGACCCAGTACTTC
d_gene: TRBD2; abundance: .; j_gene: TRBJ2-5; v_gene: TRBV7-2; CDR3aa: CASRPGLAGMSETQYF; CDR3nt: TGTGCCAGCAGACCCGGACTAGCGGGAATGTCAGAGACCCAGTACTTC
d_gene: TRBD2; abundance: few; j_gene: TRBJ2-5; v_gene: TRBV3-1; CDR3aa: CASSQEGLAARSQETQYF; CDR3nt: TGTGCCAGCAGCCAAGAGGGGCTAGCGGCCAGATCTCAAGAGACCCAGTACTTC
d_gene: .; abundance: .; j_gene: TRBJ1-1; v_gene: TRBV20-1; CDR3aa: CSAAAHLGDTEAFF; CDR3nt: TGCAGTGCCGCGGCACACCTGGGGGACACTGAAGCTTTCTTT
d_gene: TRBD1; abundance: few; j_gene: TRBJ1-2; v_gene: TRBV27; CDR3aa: CASSNSPTGDGYTF; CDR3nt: TGTGCCAGCAGTAACAGCCCGACAGGGGACGGCTACACCTTC
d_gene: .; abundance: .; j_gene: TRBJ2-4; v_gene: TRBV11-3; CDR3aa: CASGLESSGTQYF; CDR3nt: TGTGCCAGCGGCTTAGAGTCAAGCGGTACTCAGTACTTC
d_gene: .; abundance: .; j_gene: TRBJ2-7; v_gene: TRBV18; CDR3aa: CASSPGLRLVYEQYF; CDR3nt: TGTGCCAGCTCACCGGGACTCCGGCTTGTTTACGAGCAGTACTTC
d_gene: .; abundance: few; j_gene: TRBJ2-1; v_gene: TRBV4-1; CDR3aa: CASSRGGVNEQFF; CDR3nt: TGCGCCAGCAGCCGGGGCGGGGTTAATGAGCAGTTCTTC
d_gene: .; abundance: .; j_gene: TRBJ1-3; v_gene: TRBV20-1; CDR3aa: CSAIGSGNTIYF; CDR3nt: TGCAGTGCTATTGGCAGTGGAAACACCATATATTTT
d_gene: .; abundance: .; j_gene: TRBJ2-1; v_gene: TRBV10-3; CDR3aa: CAISGRQNEQFF; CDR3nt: TGTGCCATCAGTGGGCGCCAGAATGAGCAGTTCTTC
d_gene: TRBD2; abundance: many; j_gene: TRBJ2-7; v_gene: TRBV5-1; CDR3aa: CASSLAGGAAYEQYF; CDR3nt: TGCGCCAGCAGCTTGGCGGGGGGGGCAGCCTACGAGCAGTACTTC
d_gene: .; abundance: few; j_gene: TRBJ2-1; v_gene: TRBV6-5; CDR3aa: CATGRGDHNEQFF; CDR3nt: TGTGCCACCGGAAGGGGGGACCACAATGAGCAGTTCTTC
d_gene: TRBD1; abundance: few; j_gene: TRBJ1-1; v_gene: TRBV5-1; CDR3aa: CASSDVTGLNTEAFF; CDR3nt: TGCGCCAGCAGCGACGTGACAGGGCTGAACACTGAAGCTTTCTTT
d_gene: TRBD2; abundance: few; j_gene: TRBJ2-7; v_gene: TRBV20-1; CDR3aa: CSAPQTSGIHEQYF; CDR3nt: TGCAGTGCTCCCCAGACTAGCGGGATACACGAGCAGTACTTC
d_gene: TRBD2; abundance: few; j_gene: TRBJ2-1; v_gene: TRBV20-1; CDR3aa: CSAGSSGKYNEQFF; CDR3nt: TGCAGTGCGGGCTCTAGCGGAAAATACAATGAGCAGTTCTTC
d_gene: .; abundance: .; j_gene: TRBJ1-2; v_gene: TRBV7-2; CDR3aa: CASTQSGAGTGYTF; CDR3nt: TGTGCCAGCACCCAAAGTGGGGCAGGAACTGGCTACACCTTC
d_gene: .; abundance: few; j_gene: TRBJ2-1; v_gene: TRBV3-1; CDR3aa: CASSQEVWNEQFF; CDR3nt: TGTGCCAGCAGCCAAGAGGTATGGAATGAGCAGTTCTTC
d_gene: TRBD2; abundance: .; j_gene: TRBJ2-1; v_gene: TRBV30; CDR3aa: CAWALRGGYNEQFF; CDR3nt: TGTGCCTGGGCCCTTCGCGGGGGATACAATGAGCAGTTCTTC
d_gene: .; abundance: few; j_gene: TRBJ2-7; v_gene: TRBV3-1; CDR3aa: CASSQDDHGAYEQYF; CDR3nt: TGTGCCAGCAGCCAAGATGACCACGGTGCCTACGAGCAGTACTTC
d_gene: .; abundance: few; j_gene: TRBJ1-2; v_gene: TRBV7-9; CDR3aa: CAVTPRYGYTF; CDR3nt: TGTGCCGTCACCCCCCGATATGGCTACACCTTC
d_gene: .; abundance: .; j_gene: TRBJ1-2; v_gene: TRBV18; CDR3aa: CASSPLESSVYGYTF; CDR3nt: TGTGCCAGCTCACCACTTGAGAGCTCAGTCTATGGCTACACCTTC
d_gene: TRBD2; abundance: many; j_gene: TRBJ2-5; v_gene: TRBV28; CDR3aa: CASSFPSGSPQETQYF; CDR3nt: TGTGCCAGCAGTTTTCCTAGCGGATCCCCTCAAGAGACCCAGTACTTC
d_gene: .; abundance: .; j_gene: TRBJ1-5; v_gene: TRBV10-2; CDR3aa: CATQPGGAGQPQHF; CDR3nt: TGCGCCACCCAACCTGGGGGTGCCGGTCAGCCCCAGCATTTT
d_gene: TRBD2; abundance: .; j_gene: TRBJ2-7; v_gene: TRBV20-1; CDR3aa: CSARELAGGLSSYNEQYF; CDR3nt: TGCAGTGCTAGAGAACTAGCGGGGGGCCTTAGCTCCTACAATGAGCAGTACTTC
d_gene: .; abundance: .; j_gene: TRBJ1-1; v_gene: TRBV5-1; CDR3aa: CASSLAAGVGEAFF; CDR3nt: TGCGCCAGCAGCTTGGCCGCAGGGGTTGGTGAAGCTTTCTTT
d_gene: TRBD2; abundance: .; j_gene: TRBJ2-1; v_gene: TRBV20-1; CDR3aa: CSARKRGRGGYEQFF; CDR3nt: TGCAGTGCCAGAAAGAGGGGGCGGGGGGGTTATGAGCAGTTCTTC
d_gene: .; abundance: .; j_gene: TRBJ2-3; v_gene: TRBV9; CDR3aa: CASSETQRASTDTQYF; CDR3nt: TGTGCCAGCAGCGAAACTCAGCGGGCTAGCACAGATACGCAGTATTTT
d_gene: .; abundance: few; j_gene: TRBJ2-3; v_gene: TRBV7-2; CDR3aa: CASSADTGSDTQYF; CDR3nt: TGTGCCAGCAGCGCCGACACGGGATCAGATACGCAGTATTTT
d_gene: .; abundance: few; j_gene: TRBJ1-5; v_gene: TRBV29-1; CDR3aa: CSDASGVESNQPQHF; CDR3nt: TGCAGCGACGCCTCAGGAGTGGAGAGCAATCAGCCCCAGCATTTT
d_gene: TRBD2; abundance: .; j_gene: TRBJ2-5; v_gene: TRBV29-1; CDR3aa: CSLGEGFGTQYF; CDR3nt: TGCAGCCTTGGGGAGGGGTTCGGGACCCAGTACTTC
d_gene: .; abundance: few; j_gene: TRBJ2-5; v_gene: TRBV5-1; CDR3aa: CASSVGQNKETQYF; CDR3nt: TGCGCCAGCAGCGTAGGACAAAACAAAGAGACCCAGTACTTC
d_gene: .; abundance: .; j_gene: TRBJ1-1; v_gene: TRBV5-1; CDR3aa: CASSREWDTEAFF; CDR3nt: TGCGCCAGCAGCCGGGAATGGGACACTGAAGCTTTCTTT
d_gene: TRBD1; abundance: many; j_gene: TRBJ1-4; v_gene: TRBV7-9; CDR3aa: CASSATGTANEKLFF; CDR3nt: TGTGCCAGCAGCGCAACCGGGACAGCTAATGAAAAACTGTTTTTT
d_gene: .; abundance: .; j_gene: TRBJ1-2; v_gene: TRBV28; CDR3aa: CASRKTDGYGYTF; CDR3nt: TGTGCCAGCAGGAAAACAGATGGCTATGGCTACACCTTC
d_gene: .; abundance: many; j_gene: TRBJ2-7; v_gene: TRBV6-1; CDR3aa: CASSVTTEAYEQYF; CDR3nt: TGTGCCAGCAGTGTTACGACGGAGGCCTACGAGCAGTACTTC
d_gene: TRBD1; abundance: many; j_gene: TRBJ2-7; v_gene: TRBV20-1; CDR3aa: CSARDHGTGSYEQYF; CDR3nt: TGCAGTGCTAGAGATCATGGGACAGGCTCTTACGAGCAGTACTTC
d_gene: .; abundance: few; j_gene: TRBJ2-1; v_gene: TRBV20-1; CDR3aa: CSDAPVPSPYNEQFF; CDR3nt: TGCAGTGACGCTCCAGTCCCTAGCCCCTACAATGAGCAGTTCTTC
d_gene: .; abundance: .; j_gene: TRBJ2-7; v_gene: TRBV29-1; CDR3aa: CSVGGVAYEQYF; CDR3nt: TGCAGCGTAGGGGGGGTCGCCTACGAGCAGTACTTC
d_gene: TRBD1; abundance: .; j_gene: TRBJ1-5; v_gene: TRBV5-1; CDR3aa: CASSLRGLRNQPQHF; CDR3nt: TGCGCCAGCAGCTTGAGGGGGCTTCGCAATCAGCCCCAGCATTTT
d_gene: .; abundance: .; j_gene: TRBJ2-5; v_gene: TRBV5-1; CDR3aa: CASNPGTSETQYF; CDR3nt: TGCGCCAGCAACCCTGGGACATCCGAGACCCAGTACTTC
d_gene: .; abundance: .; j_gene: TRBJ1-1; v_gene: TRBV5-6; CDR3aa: CASSLAVSGTEAFF; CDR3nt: TGTGCCAGCAGCCTCGCAGTGAGTGGGACTGAAGCTTTCTTT
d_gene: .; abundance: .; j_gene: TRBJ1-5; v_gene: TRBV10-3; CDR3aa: CAIWAGATNQPQHF; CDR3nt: TGTGCCATCTGGGCGGGGGCAACGAATCAGCCCCAGCATTTT
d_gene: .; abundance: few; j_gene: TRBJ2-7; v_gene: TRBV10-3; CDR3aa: CAISEAPNYEQYF; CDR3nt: TGTGCCATCAGTGAGGCCCCGAACTACGAGCAGTACTTC
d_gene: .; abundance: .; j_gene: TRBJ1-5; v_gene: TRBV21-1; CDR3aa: CASSKEGTGDREGVFNQPQHF; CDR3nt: TGTGCCAGCAGCAAAGAAGGGACAGGGGACAGAGAGGGGGTTTTTAATCAGCCCCAGCATTTT
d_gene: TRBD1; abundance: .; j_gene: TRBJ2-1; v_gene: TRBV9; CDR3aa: CASSVAQTGGEETQFF; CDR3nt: TGTGCCAGCAGCGTAGCTCAGACAGGGGGCGAAGAGACCCAGTTCTTC